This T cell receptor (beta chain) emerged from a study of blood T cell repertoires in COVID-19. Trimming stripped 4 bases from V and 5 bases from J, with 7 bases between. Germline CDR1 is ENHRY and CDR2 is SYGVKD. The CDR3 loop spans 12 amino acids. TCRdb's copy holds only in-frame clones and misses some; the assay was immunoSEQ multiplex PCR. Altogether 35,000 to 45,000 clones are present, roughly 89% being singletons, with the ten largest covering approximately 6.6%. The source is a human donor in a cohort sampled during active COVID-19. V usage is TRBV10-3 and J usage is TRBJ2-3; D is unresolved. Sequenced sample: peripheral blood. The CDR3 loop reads CAISGLQDTQYF. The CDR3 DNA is TGTGCCATCAGTGGTTTACAAGATACGCAGTATTTT.